The following is a TCR beta chain sequence with its context. Its antigen is unidentified. The sample comes from a study of monozygotic twins with cystic fibrosis. CDR3 length equals 13 residues. Trimming removed 1 base from V and 8 bases from J, with 11 bases in between. CDR1 is LGHNA and CDR2 is YNFKEQ in the germline V gene. Study-level points and caveats: In this small cohort, shared CDR3 numbers showed no association with age, concordance or disease severity.

Clones were read by immunoSEQ multiplex PCR, and TCRdb kept only the in-frame ones, dropping some. The sample lists about 20,000 clones; approximately 96% were seen once. V and J are TRBV4-2 and TRBJ1-1; D not resolved. The sample consisted of blood. The origin of this receptor is a woman aged 25 to 45 with cystic fibrosis. CDR3 amino acids: CASSQVGVMEAFF. CDR3 sequence (DNA): TGTGCCAGCAGCCAAGTCGGGGTCATGGAAGCTTTCTTT.